This T cell receptor beta chain appears in the sequencing data of a study of shared clonotypes between healthy human individuals. Only in-frame clones appear in the TCRdb table, and some are missing; sequencing was by immunoSEQ multiplex PCR. Among about 1.1 million clones listed, approximately 80% were seen once. Study-level results: Rarefaction indicated that sorted-subset sequencing remained incomplete although depth was large.

This clone was seen once. Its antigen is unknown. Sequencing was done on a sample of memory CD4+ T cells from PBMCs. As to subset: CD45RA-negative fraction. The clonotype was recovered from a young man in good health. Some clones in this sample may be carry-over from other donors' samples.

CDR3 sequence: CASSPLAGGPIEQYF. The CDR3 DNA follows: TGTGCCAGCTCACCACTAGCGGGAGGGCCTATCGAGCAGTACTTC. This chain connects TRBV18 to TRBJ2-7, with 11 bases identical to TRBD2. CDR1 KGHSH and CDR2 LQKENI come from the germline V gene. Losses at the gene ends were 1 base for V and 6 bases for J; bases not matched to a gene: 5. The CDR3 contains 15 residues.